These T cell receptor beta chains were read from a single sample in a study of control samples from healthy donors and cancer patients. Libraries were prepared by immunoSEQ multiplex PCR; TCRdb keeps only in-frame clonotypes and omits some of them. The sample includes roughly 100,000 clones, 83% seen only once; the top ten take less than 15%. The source material was blood. All receptors derive from a woman in her 50s in good health. The CDR3 runs from the conserved cysteine through the conserved F or W. Fields, in order: V gene, D gene, J gene, clone size, CDR3 protein, CDR3 DNA. A D gene is named only where the DNA matches it firmly. For some rows the clone size is stated as once, few or many, or as a class when expanded; others skip it.

v_call: TRBV30
d_call: NA
j_call: TRBJ2-6
clone_size: NA
cdr3_aa: CAWKLSGANVLTF
cdr3_nt: TGTGCCTGGAAGCTCTCTGGGGCCAACGTCCTGACTTTC

v_call: TRBV21-1
d_call: NA
j_call: TRBJ2-3
clone_size: once
cdr3_aa: CASSNRGLAGGRSTDTQYF
cdr3_nt: TGTGCCAGCAGCAATCGGGGACTAGCGGGGGGGCGTAGCACAGATACGCAGTATTTT

v_call: TRBV5-1
d_call: NA
j_call: TRBJ1-2
clone_size: NA
cdr3_aa: CASSLAVGKSYGYTF
cdr3_nt: TGCGCCAGCAGCTTGGCGGTAGGGAAAAGCTATGGCTACACCTTC

v_call: TRBV9
d_call: NA
j_call: TRBJ1-1
clone_size: NA
cdr3_aa: CASSRGATEAFF
cdr3_nt: TGTGCCAGCAGCAGGGGGGCTACTGAAGCTTTCTTT

v_call: TRBV9
d_call: NA
j_call: TRBJ1-2
clone_size: NA
cdr3_aa: CASSVGDLRYGYTF
cdr3_nt: TGTGCCAGCAGCGTAGGGGATTTGAGATATGGCTACACCTTC

v_call: TRBV7-8
d_call: TRBD1
j_call: TRBJ2-7
clone_size: NA
cdr3_aa: CASSLALGTGGYEQYF
cdr3_nt: TGTGCCAGCAGCTTAGCGCTCGGGACAGGGGGCTACGAGCAGTACTTC

v_call: TRBV29-1
d_call: TRBD1
j_call: TRBJ1-1
clone_size: NA
cdr3_aa: CSVKQGGTEAFF
cdr3_nt: TGCAGCGTGAAACAGGGGGGGACTGAAGCTTTCTTT

v_call: TRBV7-8
d_call: NA
j_call: TRBJ1-4
clone_size: NA
cdr3_aa: CASSSQGTNEKLFF
cdr3_nt: TGTGCCAGCAGCTCCCAGGGGACTAATGAAAAACTGTTTTTT

v_call: TRBV4-1
d_call: NA
j_call: TRBJ1-2
clone_size: NA
cdr3_aa: CASSQTPPGANGYTF
cdr3_nt: TGCGCCAGCAGCCAGACCCCCCCAGGGGCGAATGGCTACACCTTC

v_call: TRBV27
d_call: TRBD2
j_call: TRBJ2-1
clone_size: NA
cdr3_aa: CASSLGAGRGEQFF
cdr3_nt: TGTGCCAGCAGTTTAGGAGCGGGGAGAGGAGAGCAGTTCTTC

v_call: TRBV28
d_call: NA
j_call: TRBJ1-2
clone_size: NA
cdr3_aa: CASSSGTVYGYTF
cdr3_nt: TGTGCCAGCAGTTCAGGGACTGTTTATGGCTACACCTTC

v_call: TRBV6-6
d_call: TRBD1
j_call: TRBJ1-6
clone_size: NA
cdr3_aa: CASSSDRVGSPLHF
cdr3_nt: TGTGCCAGCAGCTCCGACAGGGTCGGTTCACCCCTCCACTTT

v_call: TRBV27
d_call: TRBD1
j_call: TRBJ1-2
clone_size: NA
cdr3_aa: CASSLYRGHGGYTF
cdr3_nt: TGTGCCAGCAGTTTGTACAGGGGGCACGGTGGCTACACCTTC

v_call: TRBV11-2
d_call: NA
j_call: TRBJ1-2
clone_size: NA
cdr3_aa: CASSSQAGYGYTF
cdr3_nt: TGTGCCAGCAGCTCCCAGGCCGGCTATGGCTACACCTTC

v_call: TRBV19
d_call: NA
j_call: TRBJ1-5
clone_size: NA
cdr3_aa: CASSIQGRQPQHF
cdr3_nt: TGTGCCAGTAGTATCCAGGGAAGGCAGCCCCAGCATTTT

v_call: TRBV7-2
d_call: TRBD2
j_call: TRBJ2-2
clone_size: NA
cdr3_aa: CASSSRAGANTGELFF
cdr3_nt: TGTGCCAGCAGCTCCCGAGCGGGAGCCAACACCGGGGAGCTGTTTTTT

v_call: TRBV12-5
d_call: NA
j_call: TRBJ2-7
clone_size: NA
cdr3_aa: CASAEIWEQYF
cdr3_nt: TGTGCTAGTGCCGAGATCTGGGAGCAGTACTTC

v_call: TRBV27
d_call: TRBD1
j_call: TRBJ2-2
clone_size: NA
cdr3_aa: CASRSGQGLTGELFF
cdr3_nt: TGTGCCAGCAGATCGGGACAGGGGCTTACCGGGGAGCTGTTTTTT

v_call: TRBV5-1
d_call: NA
j_call: TRBJ2-7
clone_size: NA
cdr3_aa: CASSLGTYEQYF
cdr3_nt: TGCGCCAGCAGCTTGGGTACGTACGAGCAGTACTTC

v_call: TRBV9
d_call: NA
j_call: TRBJ1-1
clone_size: NA
cdr3_aa: CASSAFTRGTEAFF
cdr3_nt: TGTGCCAGCAGCGCCTTTACTCGAGGGACTGAAGCTTTCTTT

v_call: TRBV11-2
d_call: TRBD1
j_call: TRBJ1-1
clone_size: few
cdr3_aa: CASSRQGLGEAFF
cdr3_nt: TGTGCCAGCAGTAGACAGGGATTGGGTGAAGCTTTCTTT

v_call: TRBV4-2
d_call: TRBD2
j_call: TRBJ2-7
clone_size: NA
cdr3_aa: CASSQDLAGGYEQYF
cdr3_nt: TGTGCCAGCAGCCAAGATCTAGCGGGGGGGTACGAGCAGTACTTC

v_call: TRBV21-1
d_call: NA
j_call: TRBJ1-1
clone_size: NA
cdr3_aa: CASQRGLNTEAFF
cdr3_nt: TGTGCCAGCCAGCGGGGCTTGAACACTGAAGCTTTCTTT

v_call: TRBV5-1
d_call: NA
j_call: TRBJ1-1
clone_size: NA
cdr3_aa: CASSPSTGGMNTEAFF
cdr3_nt: TGCGCCAGCAGCCCATCGACAGGAGGAATGAACACTGAAGCTTTCTTT

v_call: TRBV29-1
d_call: NA
j_call: TRBJ2-7
clone_size: NA
cdr3_aa: CSVEALSGSVYEQYF
cdr3_nt: TGCAGCGTTGAAGCATTGTCCGGCTCAGTATACGAGCAGTACTTC

v_call: TRBV4-2
d_call: TRBD2
j_call: TRBJ2-1
clone_size: once
cdr3_aa: CASSRSGRDHNEQFF
cdr3_nt: TGTGCCAGCAGCCGTAGCGGGAGGGACCACAATGAGCAGTTCTTC

v_call: TRBV3-1/TRBV3-2
d_call: NA
j_call: TRBJ2-3
clone_size: once
cdr3_aa: CASSQGALGDTQYF
cdr3_nt: TGTGCCAGCAGCCAAGGGGCATTAGGGGATACGCAGTATTTT

v_call: TRBV13
d_call: TRBD1
j_call: TRBJ2-3
clone_size: few
cdr3_aa: CASSVRDRAFGTQYF
cdr3_nt: TGTGCCAGCAGCGTCCGGGACAGGGCTTTTGGTACGCAGTATTTT

v_call: TRBV5-1
d_call: TRBD1
j_call: TRBJ1-5
clone_size: few
cdr3_aa: CASRPGTGDQPQHF
cdr3_nt: TGCGCCAGCAGACCCGGGACAGGGGATCAGCCCCAGCATTTT

v_call: TRBV7-2
d_call: NA
j_call: TRBJ2-5
clone_size: NA
cdr3_aa: CASSLDHQGAQYF
cdr3_nt: TGTGCCAGCAGCTTAGATCACCAGGGTGCCCAGTACTTC

v_call: TRBV3-1/TRBV3-2
d_call: NA
j_call: TRBJ2-7
clone_size: NA
cdr3_aa: CASSLNRVTYEQYF
cdr3_nt: TGTGCCAGCAGCTTAAACAGGGTAACCTACGAGCAGTACTTC

v_call: TRBV13
d_call: NA
j_call: TRBJ2-2
clone_size: NA
cdr3_aa: CASSQSWNTGELFF
cdr3_nt: TGTGCCAGCAGCCAAAGCTGGAACACCGGGGAGCTGTTTTTT

v_call: TRBV6-5
d_call: TRBD1
j_call: TRBJ1-5
clone_size: NA
cdr3_aa: CASSPGQGGYQPQHF
cdr3_nt: TGTGCCAGCAGCCCCGGACAGGGAGGGTATCAGCCCCAGCATTTT